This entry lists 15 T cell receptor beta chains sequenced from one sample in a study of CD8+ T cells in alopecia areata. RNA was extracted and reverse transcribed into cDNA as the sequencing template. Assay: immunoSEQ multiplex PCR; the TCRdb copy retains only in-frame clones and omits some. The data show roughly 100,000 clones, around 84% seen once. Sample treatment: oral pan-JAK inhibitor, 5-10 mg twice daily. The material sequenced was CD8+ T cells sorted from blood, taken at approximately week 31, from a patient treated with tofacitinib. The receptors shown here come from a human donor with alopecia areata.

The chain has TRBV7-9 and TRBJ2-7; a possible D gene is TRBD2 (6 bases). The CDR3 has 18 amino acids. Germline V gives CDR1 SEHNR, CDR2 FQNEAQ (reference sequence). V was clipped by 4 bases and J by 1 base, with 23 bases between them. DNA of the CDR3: TGTGCCAGCAGCTCCCCTGGCGGAGGGCCGGAAAGGTCCTACGAGCAGTACTTC. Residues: CASSSPGGGPERSYEQYF.

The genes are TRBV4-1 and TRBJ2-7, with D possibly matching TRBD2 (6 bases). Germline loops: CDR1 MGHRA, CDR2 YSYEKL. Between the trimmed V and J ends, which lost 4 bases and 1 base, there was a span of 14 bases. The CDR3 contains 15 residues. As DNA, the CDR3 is TGCGCCAGCAGCCCTTTCGCCGGGAGTTCCTACGAGCAGTACTTC. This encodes CASSPFAGSSYEQYF.

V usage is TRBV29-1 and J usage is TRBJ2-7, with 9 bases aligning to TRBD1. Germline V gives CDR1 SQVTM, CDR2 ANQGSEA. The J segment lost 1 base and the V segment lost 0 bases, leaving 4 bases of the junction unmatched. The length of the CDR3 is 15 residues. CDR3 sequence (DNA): TGCAGCGTTGAAGACCCCGGGACAGGGTCCTACGAGCAGTACTTC. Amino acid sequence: CSVEDPGTGSYEQYF.

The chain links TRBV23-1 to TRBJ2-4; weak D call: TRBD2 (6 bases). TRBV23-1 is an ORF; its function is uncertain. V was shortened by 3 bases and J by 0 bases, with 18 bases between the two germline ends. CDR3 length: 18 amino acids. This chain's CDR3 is CASSHRRREPLAKNIQYF. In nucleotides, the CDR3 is TGCGCCAGCAGTCATCGCCGCCGGGAGCCACTAGCCAAAAACATTCAGTACTTC.

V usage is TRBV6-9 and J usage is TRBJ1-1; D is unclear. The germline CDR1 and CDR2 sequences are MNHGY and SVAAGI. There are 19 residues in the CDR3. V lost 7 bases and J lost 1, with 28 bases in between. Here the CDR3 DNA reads TGTGCCAGCATCCTGGGTTTTAAAGACTTGTCAAAGCAGAACACTGAAGCTTTCTTT. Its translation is CASILGFKDLSKQNTEAFF.

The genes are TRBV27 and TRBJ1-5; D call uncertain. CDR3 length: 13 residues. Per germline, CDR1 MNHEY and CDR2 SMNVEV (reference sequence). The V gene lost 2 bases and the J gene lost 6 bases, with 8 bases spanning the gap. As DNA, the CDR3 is TGTGCCAGCAGTTTAGGGTTGGGTCAGCCCCAGCATTTT. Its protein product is CASSLGLGQPQHF.

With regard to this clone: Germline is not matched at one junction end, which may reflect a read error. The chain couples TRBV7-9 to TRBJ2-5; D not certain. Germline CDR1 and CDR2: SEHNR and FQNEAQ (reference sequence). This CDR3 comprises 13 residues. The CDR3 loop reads CASSMDHQETQYF. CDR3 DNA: TGTGCTAGCAGTATGGACCACCAAGAGACCCAGTACTTC.

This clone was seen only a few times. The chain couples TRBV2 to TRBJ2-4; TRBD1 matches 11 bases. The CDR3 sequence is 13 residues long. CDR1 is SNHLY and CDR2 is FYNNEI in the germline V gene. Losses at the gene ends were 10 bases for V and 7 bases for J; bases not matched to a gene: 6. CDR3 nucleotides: TGTGCCACCCTGGGACAGGGGGTGAACATTCAGTACTTC. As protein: CATLGQGVNIQYF. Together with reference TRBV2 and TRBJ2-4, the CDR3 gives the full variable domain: EPEVTQTPSHQVTQMGQEVILRCVPISNHLYFYWYRQILGQKVEFLVSFYNNEISEKSEIFDDQFSVERPDGSNFTLKIRSTKLEDSAMYFCATLGQGVNIQYFGAGTRLSVL.

The CDR3 protein is CARDRGNEQFF. CDR3 bases: TGTGCCAGGGACAGGGGTAATGAGCAGTTCTTC. The chain couples TRBV2 to TRBJ2-1; 9 bases are shared with TRBD1. The CDR3 has 11 residues. V dropped 9 bases and J dropped 7; count of bases not matched to a gene: 1. The germline V gene encodes CDR1 SNHLY and CDR2 FYNNEI.

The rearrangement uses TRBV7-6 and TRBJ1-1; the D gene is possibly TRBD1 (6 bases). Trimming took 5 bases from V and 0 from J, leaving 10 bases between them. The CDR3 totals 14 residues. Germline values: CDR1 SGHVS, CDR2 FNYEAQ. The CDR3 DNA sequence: TGTGCCAGCAGCCCGACAGGCGTGAACACTGAAGCTTTCTTT. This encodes CASSPTGVNTEAFF.

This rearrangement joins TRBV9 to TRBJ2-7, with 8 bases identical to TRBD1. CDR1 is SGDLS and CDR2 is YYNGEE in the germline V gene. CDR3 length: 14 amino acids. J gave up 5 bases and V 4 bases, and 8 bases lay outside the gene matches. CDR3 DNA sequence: TGTGCCAGCAGCCCCGGGCAGGGGGCCAACGAGCAGTACTTC. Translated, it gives CASSPGQGANEQYF.

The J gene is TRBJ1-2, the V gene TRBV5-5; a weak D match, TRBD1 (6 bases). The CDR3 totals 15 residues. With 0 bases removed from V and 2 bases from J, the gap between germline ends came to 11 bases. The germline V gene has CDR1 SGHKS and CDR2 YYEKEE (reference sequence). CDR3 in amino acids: CASSLAPGENYGYTF. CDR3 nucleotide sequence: TGTGCCAGCAGCTTGGCCCCAGGGGAGAACTATGGCTACACCTTC.

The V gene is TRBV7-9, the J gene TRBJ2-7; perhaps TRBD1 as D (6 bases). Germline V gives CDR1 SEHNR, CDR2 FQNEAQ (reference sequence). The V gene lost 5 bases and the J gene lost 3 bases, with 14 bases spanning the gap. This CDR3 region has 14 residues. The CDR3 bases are TGTGCCAGCAGCCGGGACAACTCTTTCTACGAGCAGTACTTC. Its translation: CASSRDNSFYEQYF.

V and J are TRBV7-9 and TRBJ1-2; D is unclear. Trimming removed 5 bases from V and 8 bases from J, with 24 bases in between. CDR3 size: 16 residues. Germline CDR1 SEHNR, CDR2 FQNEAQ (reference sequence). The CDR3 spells CASSILDEGTSRGYTF. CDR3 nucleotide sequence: TGTGCCAGCAGCATTCTGGACGAGGGAACCTCGCGGGGCTACACCTTC.

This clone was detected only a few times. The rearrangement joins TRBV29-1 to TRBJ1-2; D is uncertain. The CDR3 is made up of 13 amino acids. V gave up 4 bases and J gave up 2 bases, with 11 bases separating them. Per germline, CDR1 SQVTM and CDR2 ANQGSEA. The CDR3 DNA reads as TGCAGCGTTGTTGGCAGTAGAAACTATGGCTACACCTTC. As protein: CSVVGSRNYGYTF.